Below are 14 T cell receptor beta chains sequenced from a single sample in a study of T cells after yellow fever vaccination (dated by TCRdb to about 2019). The treatment or condition label corresponds to: live attenuated yellow fever vaccine strain. Library preparation used 5' RACE. Instrument on record: Illumina HiSeq 2500. The public reads were run again by TCRdb, first through fastp at Q25 and then through MiXCR, and only productive beta chains were kept. A single entry per CDR3 protein holds the most common genes and DNA from its merged rows. The sample includes roughly 340,000 distinct CDR3 sequences, with roughly 8.7% observed a single time. The ten largest clonotypes hold under 20% of the sample. The source was PBMCs, collected on the day of the first yellow fever vaccination. The receptors originated from a man aged 18 to 35 who received the YFV17D yellow fever vaccine.

The rearrangement uses TRBV7-2 and TRBJ2-2; D is possibly TRBD1 (5 bases). V was trimmed by 6 bases and J by 6 bases, leaving 14 bases between them. CDR1 and CDR2 from the germline V gene are SGHTA and FQGNSA. This CDR3 region has 14 residues. The CDR3 here is CASSRSGKSGELFF. The CDR3 region has the DNA TGTGCCAGCAGTCGGTCAGGGAAGTCCGGGGAGCTGTTTTTT. The entire variable domain, with the rest obtained from reference TRBV7-2 and TRBJ2-2, is as follows: GAGVSQSPSNKVTEKGKDVELRCDPISGHTALYWYRQSLGQGLEFLIYFQGNSAPDKSGLPSDRFSAERTGGSVSTLTIQRTQQEDSAVYLCASSRSGKSGELFFGEGSRLTVL.

This rearrangement joins TRBV5-6 to TRBJ1-5; D gene ambiguous. Between the trimmed V and J ends, which lost 2 bases and 2 bases, there was a span of 11 bases. This CDR3 spans 15 amino acids. Germline CDR1 SGHDT, CDR2 YYEEEE. CDR3 sequence reads: CASSFSLIGNQPQHF. As DNA, the CDR3 is TGTGCCAGCAGCTTCAGCCTTATTGGCAATCAGCCCCAGCATTTT.

The sample holds a few counts of this clonotype. This rearrangement joins TRBV9 to TRBJ2-2, with no clear D. With 0 bases removed from V and 8 bases from J, the gap between germline ends came to 8 bases. Germline V CDR1 and CDR2: SGDLS, YYNGEE. The CDR3 sequence is 13 residues long. CDR3 DNA: TGTGCCAGCAGCGTAGCTACGCCAGGGGAGCTGTTTTTT. It is translated as CASSVATPGELFF. The whole variable domain, filled in from reference TRBV9 and TRBJ2-2, reads DSGVTQTPKHLITATGQRVTLRCSPRSGDLSVYWYQQSLDQGLQFLIQYYNGEERAKGNILERFSAQQFPDLHSELNLSSLELGDSALYFCASSVATPGELFFGEGSRLTVL.

This clonotype was seen more than once but under ten times. CDR3 sequence reads: CASSPRTSGGLRETQYF. The CDR3 DNA reads TGTGCCAGCAGCCCCCGGACTAGCGGGGGACTGCGGGAGACCCAGTACTTC. The rearrangement joins TRBV7-8 to TRBJ2-5; 13 bases are a match to TRBD2. Germline V gives CDR1 SGHVS, CDR2 FQNEAQ. CDR3 length equals 17 residues. The V gene end was trimmed by 5 bases and the J gene end by 5 bases; junction bases not matched to a gene: 11.

This clonotype has more than one count but fewer than ten. The chain joins TRBV2 to TRBJ2-1; maybe TRBD2 (5 bases). The V end lost 2 bases, the J end lost 5 bases, and 10 bases lay between the germline ends. The CDR3 totals 14 residues. Germline CDR1 is SNHLY and CDR2 is FYNNEI. The CDR3 nucleotides read TGTGCCAGCAGTGAAAGAGGAGGAAACAATGAGCAGTTCTTC. This codes for CASSERGGNNEQFF.

This clonotype was detected only a few times. The chain couples TRBV4-1 to TRBJ1-1; TRBD1 matches 8 bases. Germline V gene data show CDR1 as MGHRA and CDR2 as YSYEKL. The CDR3 runs 16 residues. With V trimmed by 1 base and J by 6 bases, 10 bases remained unmatched. The CDR3 region has the DNA TGCGCCAGCAGCCAAGGTGGGGGCAGGGGGCGGCCTGAAGCTTTCTTT. Translating it yields CASSQGGGRGRPEAFF.

A few counts support this clonotype. The chain is built from TRBV5-5 and TRBJ2-7, with 9 bases that match TRBD1. Germline V gene lookup returns CDR1 SGHKS and CDR2 YYEKEE (reference sequence). Trimming took 0 bases from V and 4 from J; bases not matched to a gene: 8. This CDR3 has 16 residues. The CDR3 DNA reads as TGTGCCAGCAGCTTGGAGACAGGGGGTTTTCTTTACGAGCAGTACTTC. Its protein product is CASSLETGGFLYEQYF.

This clonotype showed up many times. The rearrangement links TRBV5-1 to TRBJ1-1, with D maybe TRBD1 (5 bases). The CDR3 covers 13 residues. Per the germline V gene, CDR1 is SGHRS and CDR2 is YFSETQ. V lost 3 bases to trimming and J lost 4 bases, with 10 bases between them. CDR3 region: CASSWMGGTEAFF. CDR3 nucleotide sequence: TGCGCCAGCAGCTGGATGGGGGGCACTGAAGCTTTCTTT.

This clonotype was seen only a few times. The J gene is TRBJ2-2, the V gene TRBV7-8; TRBD1 or TRBD2 may be the D gene (6 bases each). Germline CDR1 and CDR2: SGHVS and FQNEAQ. V was clipped by 2 bases and J by 7 bases, with 20 bases between them. The CDR3 runs to 17 residues. CDR3 region: CASSLRRDTSGDGELFF. The CDR3, as DNA: TGTGCCAGCAGCTTAAGACGGGACACCTCGGGGGACGGGGAGCTGTTTTTT.

The rearrangement uses TRBV28 and TRBJ2-7; no clear D gene. Deletions cut 3 bases from V and 0 bases from J, with 9 bases between. The CDR3 runs to 14 residues. Germline V gene lookup returns CDR1 MDHEN and CDR2 SYDVKM. As DNA, the CDR3 is TGTGCCAGCAGTTTTGGTGGTAGCTCCTACGAGCAGTACGTC. It is translated as CASSFGGSSYEQYV.

Many counts were recorded for this clonotype. The chain links TRBV7-2 to TRBJ2-2, with unresolved D. Deletions cut 1 base from V and 2 bases from J, with 8 bases between. Germline CDR1 is SGHTA and CDR2 is FQGNSA. This CDR3 comprises 15 residues. The CDR3 sequence is CASSLDWFNTGELFF. DNA for the CDR3: TGTGCCAGCAGCTTAGATTGGTTCAACACCGGGGAGCTGTTTTTT.

The rearrangement links TRBV4-2 to TRBJ2-1; no firm D call. The CDR3 runs 12 residues. V lost 1 base and J 4 bases, leaving 2 bases between the germline ends. Germline CDR1 LGHNA, CDR2 YNFKEQ. CDR3 sequence (DNA): TGTGCCAGCAGCCAAGCATACAATGAGCAGTTCTTC. As protein: CASSQAYNEQFF.

The chain couples TRBV20-1 to TRBJ2-7; tentatively, D is TRBD1 (6 bases). The V end lost 4 bases, the J end lost 6 bases, and 13 bases lay between the germline ends. CDR3 length equals 12 residues. Germline-derived CDR1 and CDR2 are DFQATT and SNEGSKA (reference sequence). Here the CDR3 DNA reads TGCAGTGCTACAGACAGGTACCCCGAGCAGTACGTC. This translates into CSATDRYPEQYV.

This clonotype was counted many times. The V and J genes are TRBV12-3 or TRBV12-4 and TRBJ2-1, with TRBD2 identical over 7 bases. J was trimmed by 3 bases and V by 3 bases; bases with no gene match: 8. The CDR3 covers 16 residues. CDR3: CASSFASGALYNEQFF. The CDR3 bases are TGTGCCAGCAGTTTTGCCAGCGGGGCACTCTACAATGAGCAGTTCTTC.